This TCR beta chain was recorded in a study of T cell responses to AZD1222 COVID-19 vaccine (dated by TCRdb to about 2021). As for the study more broadly: AZD1222 recipients given second doses at about 4 weeks or at about 12 weeks were pooled, since spike-specific TCR depth and breadth were not found to differ between the two schedules. TCR sequencing was performed for 233 trial participants, of whom 200 to 210 were given two doses of AZD1222 and 26 were given two doses of MenACWY control vaccine. Trial participants were enrolled into age subgroups of 18-55, 56-69 and 70-plus years, which contained 148, 28 and 57 TCR-sequenced participants, respectively. General findings and caveats noted by the study authors: Conclusions about previously exposed vaccinees are limited because only a handful of AZD1222 recipients were SARS-CoV-2 seropositive at baseline. In the small 56-69-year group, the increase in depth fell short of significance, most likely because of low power. Participants were mostly white British and included more females than males, and it was suggested by the authors that clonal diversity may have been underestimated. Epitopes outside the regions mutated in the B.1.351 and B.1.1.7 variants were reportedly recognized by nearly half of the unique spike-specific TCRs. Because no samples from the day 14 peak response were available, repertoires could be characterized only after the peak T cell response. Vaccine-associated CD4 TCRs spanned the whole spike protein, with dominant responses in regions 160-218 and 743-854. After two AZD1222 doses, both the breadth and the depth of spike-specific TCRs were significantly higher than at day 0 and than in MenACWY recipients.

The time point label corresponds to: baseline before first vaccination. The vaccinee samples were drawn from two UK trials, COV001 and COV002, one of which was a single-blind randomized controlled phase 2/3 trial testing AZD1222 (ChAdOx1 nCoV-19) in healthy adults. Trial participant PBMC samples were collected at day 0 and day 28 after the second dose for TCRbeta chain sequencing. Concerning this clone itself: Its binding antigen is unknown. There are no base qualities to consult, and no much larger clone falls within one base.

The CDR3 regions of human TCRbeta chains were analyzed by immunosequencing. The authors' pipeline ran thus. TCRs in the repertoires were matched against a reference library of SARS-CoV-2-specific TCRs that had been generated with the MIRA antigen-specificity platform. Breadth was defined as the fraction of unique TCRs that were SARS-CoV-2-associated, and depth was defined as the fraction of total T cells that were SARS-CoV-2-associated. Each spike-specific TCR was assigned to its reactive spike region and to a CD4 or CD8 class using the MIRA data. Log10-transformed breadth and depth values were compared by one-way ANOVA with Sidak's multiple comparisons tests. TCRdb re-hosts the immuneACCESS table, in-frame sequences only. Its copies lack some clones; in the studies checked, an unresolved V gene accounts for under half of them, and the cause for the rest is not known. The DNA was the basis for D and trimming; V, J and clone size are from that table. Recorded for this sample are around 130,000 clones; 80% to 95% of them occurred a single time. Under 3.5% of the sample comes from the top ten.

Trimmed from V: 4 bases; trimmed from J: 7 bases; junction bases lacking a gene match: 4. The CDR3 runs 12 residues from the cysteine to the phenylalanine. Of all the DNA, just the CDR3 is kept, 36 bases in frame from base 1. CDR1 SGDLS and CDR2 YYNGEE are derived from the germline V gene. The sequences come from peripheral blood, collected on day 0 of AZD1222 vaccination. The chain joins TRBV9 to TRBJ1-1, with TRBD1 matching 7 junction bases. This receptor was identified in an adult in good health. For the CDR3, the sequence is CASSTRTGEAFF. The DNA sequence is given as TGTGCCAGCAGCACGCGGACAGGTGAAGCTTTCTTT.